These T cell receptor beta chains were read from a single sample in a study of cytomegalovirus exposure and HLA in healthy donors. The data were produced by immunoSEQ multiplex PCR, yet TCRdb's version contains in-frame clones alone and is incomplete. Of fewer than 140,000 clones listed, roughly four fifths were seen once; the top ten hold 3.6%. The sequenced material came from PBMCs. All receptors come from a man aged 55 to 70 in good health and CMV-seronegative. Both conserved end residues are part of each CDR3. The order of the fields is V gene, J gene, clone size, CDR3 length, CDR3 protein. Some rows mark clone size as missing; the rest say once, few, many or name a class of expanded clone.

v_gene: TRBV4-3; j_gene: TRBJ1-5; abundance: .; len: 17; CDR3aa: CASSQDQVKGFHQPQHF
v_gene: TRBV4-3; j_gene: TRBJ2-3; abundance: .; len: 15; CDR3aa: CASSPLAGEGDTQYF
v_gene: TRBV6-5; j_gene: TRBJ2-3; abundance: .; len: 15; CDR3aa: CASSYLGTSTDTQYF
v_gene: TRBV18; j_gene: TRBJ1-1; abundance: .; len: 17; CDR3aa: CASSRSGAGQAPTEAFF
v_gene: TRBV19; j_gene: TRBJ1-5; abundance: .; len: 16; CDR3aa: CASTRSPGNGNQPQHF
v_gene: TRBV6-6; j_gene: TRBJ1-1; abundance: .; len: 16; CDR3aa: CASSLNARVVNTEAFF
v_gene: TRBV2; j_gene: TRBJ1-5; abundance: .; len: 13; CDR3aa: CASTVFSNQPQHF
v_gene: TRBV6-1; j_gene: TRBJ1-1; abundance: .; len: 15; CDR3aa: CASRFGEGGGTEAFF
v_gene: TRBV7-2; j_gene: TRBJ2-3; abundance: .; len: 15; CDR3aa: CASSLGGGRADTQYF
v_gene: TRBV25-1; j_gene: TRBJ1-6; abundance: once; len: 13; CDR3aa: CASTLGLSSPLHF
v_gene: TRBV4-2; j_gene: TRBJ1-6; abundance: .; len: 15; CDR3aa: CASSPSGGRNSPLHF
v_gene: TRBV28; j_gene: TRBJ2-2; abundance: once; len: 13; CDR3aa: CASSLWGHGELFF
v_gene: TRBV19; j_gene: TRBJ1-5; abundance: once; len: 15; CDR3aa: CASSESGQRNQPQHF
v_gene: TRBV13; j_gene: TRBJ2-1; abundance: .; len: 13; CDR3aa: CASSLPDRNEQFF
v_gene: TRBV5-6; j_gene: TRBJ1-4; abundance: .; len: 15; CDR3aa: CASSSAPDRNEKLFF
v_gene: TRBV7-2; j_gene: TRBJ2-6; abundance: .; len: 14; CDR3aa: CASSPRTGANVLTF
v_gene: TRBV5-8; j_gene: TRBJ1-3; abundance: .; len: 15; CDR3aa: CASTHRVYSGNTIYF
v_gene: TRBV4-1; j_gene: TRBJ1-6; abundance: few; len: 16; CDR3aa: CASSQPAGQTNSPLHF
v_gene: TRBV7-2; j_gene: TRBJ2-2; abundance: .; len: 14; CDR3aa: CASSFRGVTGELFF
v_gene: TRBV6-5; j_gene: TRBJ1-4; abundance: few; len: 15; CDR3aa: CASSQVHGSNEKLFF
v_gene: TRBV21-1; j_gene: TRBJ2-7; abundance: .; len: 18; CDR3aa: CASSKTPQGGPLVCEQYF
v_gene: TRBV18; j_gene: TRBJ2-7; abundance: .; len: 15; CDR3aa: CASSPTGQGTHEQYF
v_gene: TRBV4-2; j_gene: TRBJ2-2; abundance: .; len: 18; CDR3aa: CASSSRLAGGRNTGELFF
v_gene: TRBV5-1; j_gene: TRBJ2-3; abundance: .; len: 15; CDR3aa: CASSLAVAGADTQYF
v_gene: TRBV5-5; j_gene: TRBJ2-2; abundance: .; len: 14; CDR3aa: CASSSGQTTGELFF
v_gene: TRBV6-6; j_gene: TRBJ1-2; abundance: .; len: 14; CDR3aa: CASSTPGQGRGYTF
v_gene: TRBV5-1; j_gene: TRBJ1-5; abundance: .; len: 16; CDR3aa: CASSPGTVISNQPQHF
v_gene: TRBV9; j_gene: TRBJ1-1; abundance: .; len: 14; CDR3aa: CASSETGWGTEAFF
v_gene: TRBV7-9; j_gene: TRBJ2-1; abundance: .; len: 14; CDR3aa: CASSPGTEGDEQFF
v_gene: TRBV19; j_gene: TRBJ1-3; abundance: .; len: 16; CDR3aa: CASSMSGGFEGNTIYF
v_gene: TRBV15; j_gene: TRBJ2-5; abundance: .; len: 24; CDR3aa: CATSRDPPSNPLGLAGGVLETQYF
v_gene: TRBV6-5; j_gene: TRBJ2-5; abundance: few; len: 12; CDR3aa: CASSSGLAGQYF
v_gene: TRBV5-6; j_gene: TRBJ1-2; abundance: .; len: 16; CDR3aa: CASSGNSKGFNYGYTF
v_gene: TRBV7-3; j_gene: TRBJ1-1; abundance: .; len: 15; CDR3aa: CASSSSGTGITEAFF
v_gene: TRBV5-1; j_gene: TRBJ2-3; abundance: .; len: 16; CDR3aa: CASSLAASGLWGTQYF
v_gene: TRBV9; j_gene: TRBJ2-3; abundance: .; len: 16; CDR3aa: CASSVTFNRGTDTQYF
v_gene: TRBV5-1; j_gene: TRBJ1-3; abundance: .; len: 15; CDR3aa: CASSEGTVSGNTIYF